The rows below give T cell receptor beta chains drawn from one sample of a study of T cell changes during pregnancy in multiple sclerosis. Method: immunoSEQ multiplex PCR; TCRdb's copy keeps in-frame clones and lacks some. Found here are 34,000 or so clones, almost 90% of them singletons; the top ten hold 4.5%. The starting material was CD8+ T cells from peripheral blood mononuclear cells, obtained after pregnancy. These receptors were obtained from a female donor with multiple sclerosis, enrolled in a pregnancy study. Each CDR3 is given with its conserved first and last residue. D genes are given only for firm matches. For some rows the clone size is stated as once, few or many, or as a class when expanded; others skip it.

j_call | cdr3_length | clone_size | d_call | v_call | cdr3_nt | cdr3_aa
TRBJ1-2 | 14 | few | NA | TRBV21-1 | TGTGCCAGCAGCAAACAGGGGGCTAACTATGGCTACACCTTC | CASSKQGANYGYTF
TRBJ2-3 | 14 | NA | TRBD2 | TRBV12-5 | TGTGCTAGTATAAGGGCGGGAGGCACAGATACGCAGTATTTT | CASIRAGGTDTQYF
TRBJ2-4 | 16 | NA | NA | TRBV19 | TGTGCCAGTAGTATCAAGGGGATGGGGGCCAAAAACATTCAGTACTTC | CASSIKGMGAKNIQYF
TRBJ1-1 | 10 | NA | NA | TRBV20-1 | TGCAGTGCTAGGATAGCCGAAGCTTTCTTT | CSARIAEAFF
TRBJ1-4 | 12 | NA | NA | TRBV15 | TGTGCCACCAGCAGAGACTTGGAAAAACTGTTTTTT | CATSRDLEKLFF
TRBJ2-1 | 14 | NA | NA | TRBV7-6 | TGTGCCAGCAGCTTAAGCGGAACCTACAATGAGCAGTTCTTC | CASSLSGTYNEQFF
TRBJ2-2 | 16 | NA | TRBD1 | TRBV2 | TGTGCCACGGCCGGACAGACAGGGGCGAACACCGGGGAGCTGTTTTTT | CATAGQTGANTGELFF
TRBJ2-3 | 16 | NA | NA | TRBV7-9 | TGTGCCAGCAGCTTAGCCCCGGGACTTAGCACAGATACGCAGTATTTT | CASSLAPGLSTDTQYF
TRBJ2-7 | 15 | NA | TRBD2 | TRBV7-9 | TGTGCCAGCAGCTTAGGGACTAGCGGGGGGGATGAGCAGTACTTC | CASSLGTSGGDEQYF
TRBJ2-2 | 15 | medium-sized | TRBD2 | TRBV30 | TGTGCCTGGAGTAGCGGGGGGGCCGACACCGGGGAGCTGTTTTTT | CAWSSGGADTGELFF
TRBJ1-4 | 14 | once | TRBD1 | TRBV4-1 | TGCGCCAGCAGCCAAGGGACAGGGACTGAAAAACTGTTTTTT | CASSQGTGTEKLFF
TRBJ2-5 | 22 | medium-sized | NA | TRBV4-2 | NA | CASSPGISVPAAKIGRQETQYF
TRBJ1-6 | 14 | NA | TRBD1 | TRBV7-6 | TGTGCCAGCAGTACAACAGGGGGCACTTCACCCCTCCACTTT | CASSTTGGTSPLHF
TRBJ1-5 | 13 | NA | NA | TRBV6-1 | TGTGCCAGCAGTGACCTAAGTGAGCAGCCCCAGCATTTT | CASSDLSEQPQHF
TRBJ2-3 | 14 | once | TRBD2 | TRBV7-3 | TGTGCCAGCAGCTCGGGGGGGCTTTTGGATACGCAGTATTTT | CASSSGGLLDTQYF
TRBJ1-1 | 14 | NA | NA | TRBV4-1 | TGCGCCAGCAGCCAGACAGGCCCGAACACTGAAGCTTTCTTT | CASSQTGPNTEAFF
TRBJ1-1 | 13 | NA | NA | TRBV7-9 | TGTGCCAGCAGCTTAGGACAGGAGGTTGAAGCTTTCTTT | CASSLGQEVEAFF
TRBJ1-2 | 16 | NA | TRBD1 | TRBV27 | TGTGCCAGCAGTTTTATCAAACGGGGCAGGGGGTATGGCTACACCTTC | CASSFIKRGRGYGYTF
TRBJ1-2 | 12 | once | NA | TRBV5-6 | TGTGCCAGCAGCTTGACTGACTATGGCTACACCTTC | CASSLTDYGYTF
TRBJ2-7 | 12 | NA | NA | TRBV5-4 | TGTGCCAGCAGCGCGGACAGCTACGAGCAGTACTTC | CASSADSYEQYF
TRBJ2-4 | 15 | once | TRBD1 | TRBV6-6 | TGTGCCAGCAGCAGGACAGGAGTAGCCAAAAACATTCAGTACTTC | CASSRTGVAKNIQYF
TRBJ1-5 | 12 | NA | NA | TRBV7-9 | TGTGCCAGCAGCCCGAGCAATCAGCCCCAGCATTTT | CASSPSNQPQHF
TRBJ2-3 | 14 | NA | NA | TRBV6-1 | TGTGCCAGCAGTGAAGGGAACCGCGGAGATACGCAGTATTTT | CASSEGNRGDTQYF
TRBJ2-7 | 14 | few | NA | TRBV9 | TGTGCCAGCAGCGAGGACACGGGAGTGAGAGAGCAGTACTTC | CASSEDTGVREQYF
TRBJ2-3 | 15 | once | TRBD2 | TRBV10-3 | TGTGCCATCAGAGTGGCGGGGGGGCCTAGAGATACGCAGTATTTT | CAIRVAGGPRDTQYF
TRBJ2-7 | 11 | NA | NA | TRBV20-1 | TGCAGTGTCCTGCAGGGTTTCGAGCAGTACTTC | CSVLQGFEQYF
TRBJ2-7 | 14 | NA | TRBD2 | TRBV19 | TGTGCCACTGGGGGACTAGACCCTTCCTACGAGCAGTACTTC | CATGGLDPSYEQYF
TRBJ2-7 | 17 | NA | TRBD2 | TRBV4-3 | TGCGCCAGCAGCCAAGGACTAGCGGATCCCTTGTCCTACGAGCAGTACTTC | CASSQGLADPLSYEQYF
TRBJ2-1 | 16 | NA | TRBD1 | TRBV4-3 | TGCGCCAGCAGCCAAGGATCGGACAGGGGATACAATGAGCAGTTCTTC | CASSQGSDRGYNEQFF
TRBJ1-2 | 17 | NA | TRBD1 | TRBV10-3 | TGTGCCATCAGTGAGTTCGGGACAGGGGTCCTCGCCTATGGCTACACCTTC | CAISEFGTGVLAYGYTF
TRBJ1-2 | 13 | NA | NA | TRBV27 | TGTGCCAGCAGTTTCCAGGCTAACTATGGCTACACCTTC | CASSFQANYGYTF
TRBJ2-1 | 17 | NA | NA | TRBV4-1 | TGCGCCAGCAGCCTCACGGAGGAGAAGGCGGGGTACAATGAGCAGTTCTTC | CASSLTEEKAGYNEQFF
TRBJ2-1 | 13 | NA | TRBD2 | TRBV4-1 | TGCGCCAGCACCAGCGGGGGGGTCAATGAGCAGTTCTTC | CASTSGGVNEQFF
TRBJ2-3 | 17 | NA | NA | TRBV9 | TGTGCCAGCAGCGCGGACAGACAGACCGTCAACACAGATACGCAGTATTTT | CASSADRQTVNTDTQYF
TRBJ2-5 | 15 | NA | TRBD2 | TRBV5-4 | TGTGCCAGCAGCACCGGAGCGGGGGGAAAAGAGACCCAGTACTTC | CASSTGAGGKETQYF
TRBJ2-7 | 16 | NA | TRBD2 | TRBV11-2 | TGTGCCAGCAGCTTAGGGATTAGCGGGGGGACCTACGAGCAGTACTTC | CASSLGISGGTYEQYF